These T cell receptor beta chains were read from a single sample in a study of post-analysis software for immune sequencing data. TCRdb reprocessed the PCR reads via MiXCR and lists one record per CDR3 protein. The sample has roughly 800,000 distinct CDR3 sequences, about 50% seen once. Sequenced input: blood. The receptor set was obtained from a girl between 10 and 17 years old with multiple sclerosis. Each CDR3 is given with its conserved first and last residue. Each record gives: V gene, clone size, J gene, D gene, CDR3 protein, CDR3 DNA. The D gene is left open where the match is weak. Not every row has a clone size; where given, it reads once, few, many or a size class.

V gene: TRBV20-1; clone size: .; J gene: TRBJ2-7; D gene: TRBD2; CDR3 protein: CSARGLAFYEQYF; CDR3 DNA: TGCAGTGCTAGGGGACTAGCCTTCTACGAGCAGTACTTC
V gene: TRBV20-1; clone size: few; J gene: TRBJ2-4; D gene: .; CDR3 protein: CSARATSRGGLAKNIQYF; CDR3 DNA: TGCAGTGCTAGAGCTACCTCAAGGGGGGGCCTAGCCAAAAACATTCAGTACTTC
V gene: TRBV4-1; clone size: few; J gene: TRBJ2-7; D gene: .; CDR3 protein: CASSQVPGGRSYEQYF; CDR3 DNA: TGCGCCAGCAGCCAAGTCCCTGGTGGCAGATCCTACGAGCAGTACTTC
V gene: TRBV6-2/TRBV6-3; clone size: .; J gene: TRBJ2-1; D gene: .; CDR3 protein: CASRPKDQGIPLYNEQFF; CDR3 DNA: TGTGCCAGCAGGCCGAAGGACCAGGGGATTCCCCTCTACAATGAGCAGTTCTTC
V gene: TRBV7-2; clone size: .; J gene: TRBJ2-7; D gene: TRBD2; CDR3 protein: CASSPQAAGIYYEQYF; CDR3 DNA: TGTGCCAGCAGCCCCCAGGCAGCGGGGATCTACTACGAGCAGTACTTC
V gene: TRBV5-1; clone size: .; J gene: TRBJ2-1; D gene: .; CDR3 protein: CASTGGVSSSYNEQFF; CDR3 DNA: TGCGCCAGCACCGGGGGAGTCTCCAGCTCCTACAATGAGCAGTTCTTC
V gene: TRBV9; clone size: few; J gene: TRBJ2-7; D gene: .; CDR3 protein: CASSVDPAYEQYF; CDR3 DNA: TGTGCCAGCAGCGTAGACCCAGCCTACGAGCAGTACTTC
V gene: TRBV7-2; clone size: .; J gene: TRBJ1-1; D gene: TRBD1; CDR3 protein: CASSPTGTDRNTEAFF; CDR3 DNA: TGTGCCAGCAGCCCGACGGGGACAGACAGGAACACTGAAGCTTTCTTT
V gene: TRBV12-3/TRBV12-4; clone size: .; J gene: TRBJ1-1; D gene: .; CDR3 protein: CASRPRNHLEAFF; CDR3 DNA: TGTGCCAGCAGACCCCGGAACCACCTTGAAGCTTTCTTT
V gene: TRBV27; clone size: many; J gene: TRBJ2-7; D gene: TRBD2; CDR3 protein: CASSLAGGLSYEQYF; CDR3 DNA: TGTGCCAGCAGTTTAGCGGGAGGGCTCTCCTACGAGCAGTACTTC
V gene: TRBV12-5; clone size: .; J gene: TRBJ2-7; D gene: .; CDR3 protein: CASGLPTGFAYEQYF; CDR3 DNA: TGTGCTAGTGGTTTGCCAACAGGGTTCGCCTACGAGCAGTACTTC
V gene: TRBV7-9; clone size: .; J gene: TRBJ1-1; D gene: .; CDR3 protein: CASSLLESMNTEAFF; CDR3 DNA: TGTGCCAGCAGCTTATTGGAGTCGATGAACACTGAAGCTTTCTTT
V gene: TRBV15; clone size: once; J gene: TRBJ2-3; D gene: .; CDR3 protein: CATSRDHLTDTRYF; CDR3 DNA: TGTGCCACCAGCAGAGATCATCTCACAGATACGCGGTATTTT
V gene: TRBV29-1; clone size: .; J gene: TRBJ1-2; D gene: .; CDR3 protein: CSVGGRAGGYTF; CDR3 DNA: TGCAGCGTTGGGGGGAGGGCCGGGGGCTACACCTTC
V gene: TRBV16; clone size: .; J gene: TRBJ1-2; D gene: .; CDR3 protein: CASSQTRDGYTF; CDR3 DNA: TGTGCCAGCAGCCAAACGAGGGACGGCTACACCTTC
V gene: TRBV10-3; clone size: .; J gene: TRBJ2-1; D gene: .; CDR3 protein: CAIRDSPHNEQFF; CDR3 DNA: TGTGCCATCAGAGACAGTCCCCACAATGAGCAGTTCTTC
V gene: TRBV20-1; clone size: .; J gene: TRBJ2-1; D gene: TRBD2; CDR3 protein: CSATPGLAANEQFF; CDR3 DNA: TGCAGTGCCACGCCGGGACTAGCTGCTAATGAGCAGTTCTTC
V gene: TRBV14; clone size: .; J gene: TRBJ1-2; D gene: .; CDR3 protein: CASSHPPNYGYTF; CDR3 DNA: TGTGCCAGCAGCCACCCGCCCAACTATGGCTACACCTTC
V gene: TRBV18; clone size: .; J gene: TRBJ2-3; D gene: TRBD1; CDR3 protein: CASSRDRDTDTQYF; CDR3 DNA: TGTGCCAGCTCACGGGACAGGGACACAGATACGCAGTATTTT
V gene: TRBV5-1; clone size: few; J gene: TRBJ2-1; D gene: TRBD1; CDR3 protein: CASSLVGQGATYEQFF; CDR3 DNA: TGCGCCAGCAGCTTGGTGGGACAGGGTGCAACCTACGAGCAGTTCTTC
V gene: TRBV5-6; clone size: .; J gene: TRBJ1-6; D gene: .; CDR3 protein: CASSRGREGPLHF; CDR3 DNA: TGTGCCAGCAGCCGGGGCAGGGAGGGACCCCTCCACTTT
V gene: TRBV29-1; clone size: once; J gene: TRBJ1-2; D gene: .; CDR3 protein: CSVAITKGTYGYTF; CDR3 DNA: TGCAGCGTTGCAATAACGAAGGGGACCTATGGCTACACCTTC
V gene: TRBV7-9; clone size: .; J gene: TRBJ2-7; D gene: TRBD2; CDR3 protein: CASSLGTSGASREQYF; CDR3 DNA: TGTGCCAGCAGCTTAGGGACTAGCGGGGCCTCGCGGGAGCAGTACTTC
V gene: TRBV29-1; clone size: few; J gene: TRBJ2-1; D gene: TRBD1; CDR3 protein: CSVEGGTGGLYNEQFF; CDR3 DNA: TGCAGCGTTGAAGGGGGGACAGGGGGTCTTTACAATGAGCAGTTCTTC
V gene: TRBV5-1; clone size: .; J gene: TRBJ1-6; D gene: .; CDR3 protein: CASSLRAASISPLHF; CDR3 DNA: TGCGCCAGCAGCTTAAGGGCAGCCTCTATTTCACCCCTCCACTTT
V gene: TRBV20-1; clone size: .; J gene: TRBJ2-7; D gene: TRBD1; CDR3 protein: CSVRQGSTYEQYF; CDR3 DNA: TGCAGTGTTCGACAGGGAAGTACCTACGAGCAGTACTTC
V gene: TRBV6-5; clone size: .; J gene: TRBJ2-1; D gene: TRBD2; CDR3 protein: CASRAGTSEVNEQFF; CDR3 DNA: TGTGCCAGCAGGGCCGGGACTAGCGAGGTCAATGAGCAGTTCTTC
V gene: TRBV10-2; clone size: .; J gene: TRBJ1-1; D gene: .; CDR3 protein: CASREWTVDTEAFF; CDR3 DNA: TGCGCCAGCAGGGAGTGGACTGTGGACACTGAAGCTTTCTTT
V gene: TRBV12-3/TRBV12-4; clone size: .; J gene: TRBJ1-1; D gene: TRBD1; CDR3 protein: CASSGTGGAEAFF; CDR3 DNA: TGTGCCAGCAGTGGGACAGGGGGTGCTGAAGCTTTCTTT
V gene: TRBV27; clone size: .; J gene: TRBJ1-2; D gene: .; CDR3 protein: CASSLRYDTWGGYTF; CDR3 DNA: TGTGCCAGCAGTTTACGATACGATACGTGGGGTGGCTACACCTTC
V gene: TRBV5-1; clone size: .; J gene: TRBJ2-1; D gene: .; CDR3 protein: CASSLEAIRGNEQFF; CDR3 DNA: TGCGCCAGCAGCTTGGAGGCAATACGTGGAAATGAGCAGTTCTTC
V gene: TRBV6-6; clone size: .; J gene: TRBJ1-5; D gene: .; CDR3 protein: CASSYRDGNQPQHF; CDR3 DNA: TGTGCCAGCAGTTACCGGGACGGAAATCAGCCCCAGCATTTT